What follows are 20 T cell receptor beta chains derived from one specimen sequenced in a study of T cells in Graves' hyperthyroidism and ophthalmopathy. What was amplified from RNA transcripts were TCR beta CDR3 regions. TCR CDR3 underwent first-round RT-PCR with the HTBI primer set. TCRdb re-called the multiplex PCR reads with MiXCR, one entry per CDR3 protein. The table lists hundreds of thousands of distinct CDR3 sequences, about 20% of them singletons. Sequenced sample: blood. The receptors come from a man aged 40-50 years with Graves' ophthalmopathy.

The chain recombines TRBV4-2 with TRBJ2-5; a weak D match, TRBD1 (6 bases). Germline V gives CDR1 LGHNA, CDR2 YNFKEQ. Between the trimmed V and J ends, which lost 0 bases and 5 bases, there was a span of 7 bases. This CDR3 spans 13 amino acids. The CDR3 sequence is CASSQERGETQYF. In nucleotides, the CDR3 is TGTGCCAGCAGCCAAGAGAGGGGGGAGACCCAGTACTTC.

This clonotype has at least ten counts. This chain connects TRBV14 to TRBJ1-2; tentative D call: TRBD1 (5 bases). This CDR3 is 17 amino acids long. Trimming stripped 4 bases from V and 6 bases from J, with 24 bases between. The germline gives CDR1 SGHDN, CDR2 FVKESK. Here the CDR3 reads CASSLTFAVPGPNGYTF. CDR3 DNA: TGTGCCAGCAGCCTCACGTTCGCGGTTCCAGGGCCCAATGGCTACACCTTC. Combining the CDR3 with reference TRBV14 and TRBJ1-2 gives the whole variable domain EAGVTQFPSHSVIEKGQTVTLRCDPISGHDNLYWYRRVMGKEIKFLLHFVKESKQDESGMPNNRFLAERTGGTYSTLKVQPAELEDSGVYFCASSLTFAVPGPNGYTFGSGTRLTVV.

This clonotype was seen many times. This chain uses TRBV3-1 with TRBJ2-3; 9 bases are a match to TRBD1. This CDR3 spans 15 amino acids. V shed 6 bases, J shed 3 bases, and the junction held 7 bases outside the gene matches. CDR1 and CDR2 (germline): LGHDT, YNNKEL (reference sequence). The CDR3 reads CASRLQGAVTDTQYF. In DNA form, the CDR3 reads TGTGCCAGCAGATTACAGGGGGCAGTTACAGATACGCAGTATTTT.

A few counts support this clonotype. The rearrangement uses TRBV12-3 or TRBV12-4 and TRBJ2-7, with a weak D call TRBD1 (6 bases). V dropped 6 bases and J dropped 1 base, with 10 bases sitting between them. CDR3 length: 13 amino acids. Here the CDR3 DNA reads TGTGCCAGCAGCAAACAGGGATCCTACGAGCAGTACTTC. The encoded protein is CASSKQGSYEQYF.

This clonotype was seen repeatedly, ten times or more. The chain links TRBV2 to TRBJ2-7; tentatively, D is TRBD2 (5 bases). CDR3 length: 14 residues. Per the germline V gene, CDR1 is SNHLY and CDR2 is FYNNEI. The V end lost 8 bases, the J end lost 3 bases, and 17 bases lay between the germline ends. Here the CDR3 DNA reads TGTGCCAGCGACCCGGGAACACGCATCTACGAGCAGTACTTC. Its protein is CASDPGTRIYEQYF.

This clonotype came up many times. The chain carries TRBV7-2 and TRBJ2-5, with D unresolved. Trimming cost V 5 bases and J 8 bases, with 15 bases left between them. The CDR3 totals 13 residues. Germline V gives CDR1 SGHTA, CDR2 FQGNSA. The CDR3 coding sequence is TGTGCCAGCAGCCCGGGCCCCTATGGAACCCAGTACTTC. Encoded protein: CASSPGPYGTQYF.

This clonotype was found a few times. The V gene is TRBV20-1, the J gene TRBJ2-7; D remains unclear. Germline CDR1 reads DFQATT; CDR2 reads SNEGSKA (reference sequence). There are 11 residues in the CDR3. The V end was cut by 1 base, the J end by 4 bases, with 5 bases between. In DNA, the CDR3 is TGCAGTGCTAGAGCACAGTACGAGCAGTACTTC. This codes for CSARAQYEQYF.

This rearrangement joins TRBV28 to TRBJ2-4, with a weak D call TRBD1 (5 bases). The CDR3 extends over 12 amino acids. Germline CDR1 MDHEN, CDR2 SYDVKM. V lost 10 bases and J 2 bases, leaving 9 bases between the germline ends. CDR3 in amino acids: CATRAPKNIQYF. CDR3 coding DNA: TGTGCCACCAGGGCGCCCAAAAACATTCAGTACTTC.

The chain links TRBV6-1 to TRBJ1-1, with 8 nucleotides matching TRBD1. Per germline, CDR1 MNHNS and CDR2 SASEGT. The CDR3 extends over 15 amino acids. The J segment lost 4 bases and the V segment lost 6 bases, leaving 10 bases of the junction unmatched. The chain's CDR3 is CASSEQGGLSTEAFF. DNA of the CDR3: TGTGCCAGCAGCGAACAGGGGGGGCTTAGCACTGAAGCTTTCTTT.

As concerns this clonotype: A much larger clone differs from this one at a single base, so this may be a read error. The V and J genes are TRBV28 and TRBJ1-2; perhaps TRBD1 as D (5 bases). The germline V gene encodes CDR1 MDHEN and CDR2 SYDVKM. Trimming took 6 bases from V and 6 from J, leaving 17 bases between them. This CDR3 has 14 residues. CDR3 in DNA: TGTGCCAGCAGCCCTCCCAACAGGTCCGATGGCTACACCTTC. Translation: CASSPPNRSDGYTF.

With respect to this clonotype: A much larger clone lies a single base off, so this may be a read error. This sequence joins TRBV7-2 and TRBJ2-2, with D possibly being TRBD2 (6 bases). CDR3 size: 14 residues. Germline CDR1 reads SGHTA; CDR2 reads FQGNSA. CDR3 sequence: CASSLAAGPGGLFF. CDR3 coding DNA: TGTGCCAGCAGCTTAGCCGCGGGTCCCGGGGGGCTGTTTTTT.

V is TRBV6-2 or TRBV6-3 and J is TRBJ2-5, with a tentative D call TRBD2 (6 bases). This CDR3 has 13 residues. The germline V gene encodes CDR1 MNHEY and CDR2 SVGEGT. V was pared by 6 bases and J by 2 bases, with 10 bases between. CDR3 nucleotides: TGTGCCAGCAGGTGGACTATTCAAGAGACCCAGTACTTC. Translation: CASRWTIQETQYF.

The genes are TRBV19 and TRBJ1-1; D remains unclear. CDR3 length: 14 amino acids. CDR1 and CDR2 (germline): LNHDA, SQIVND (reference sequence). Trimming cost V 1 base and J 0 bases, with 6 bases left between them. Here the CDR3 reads CASSIAYMNTEAFF. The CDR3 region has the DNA TGTGCCAGTAGTATAGCTTACATGAACACTGAAGCTTTCTTT.

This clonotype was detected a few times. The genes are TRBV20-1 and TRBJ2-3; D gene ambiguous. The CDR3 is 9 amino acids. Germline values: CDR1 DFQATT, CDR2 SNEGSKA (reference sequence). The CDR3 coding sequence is TGCAGCCCTGGAGATACGCAGTATTTT. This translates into CSPGDTQYF.

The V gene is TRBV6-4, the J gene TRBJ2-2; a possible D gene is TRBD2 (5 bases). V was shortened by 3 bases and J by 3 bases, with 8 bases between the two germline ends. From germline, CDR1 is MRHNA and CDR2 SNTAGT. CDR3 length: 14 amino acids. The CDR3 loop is CASSEDGDTGELFF. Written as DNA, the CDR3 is TGTGCCAGCAGTGAGGACGGGGACACCGGGGAGCTGTTTTTT.

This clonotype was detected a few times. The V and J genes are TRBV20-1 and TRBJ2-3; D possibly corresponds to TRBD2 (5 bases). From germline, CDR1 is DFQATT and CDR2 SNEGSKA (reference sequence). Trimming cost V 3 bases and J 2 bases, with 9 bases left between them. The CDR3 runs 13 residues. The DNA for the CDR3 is TGCAGTGCTAGGGACTCTTACACAGATACGCAGTATTTT. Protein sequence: CSARDSYTDTQYF.

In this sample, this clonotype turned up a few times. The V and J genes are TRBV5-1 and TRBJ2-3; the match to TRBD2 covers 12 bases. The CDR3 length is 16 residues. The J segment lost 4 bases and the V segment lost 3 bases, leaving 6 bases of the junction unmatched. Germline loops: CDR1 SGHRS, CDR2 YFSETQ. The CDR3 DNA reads TGCGCCAGCAGCTCTGGACTAGCGGGACGCTCAGATACGCAGTATTTT. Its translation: CASSSGLAGRSDTQYF.

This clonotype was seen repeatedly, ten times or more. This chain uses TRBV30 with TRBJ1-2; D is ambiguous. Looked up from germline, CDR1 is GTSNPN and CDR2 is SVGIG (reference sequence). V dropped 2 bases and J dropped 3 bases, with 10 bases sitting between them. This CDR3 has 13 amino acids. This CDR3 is CAWSPTLDYGYTF. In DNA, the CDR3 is TGTGCCTGGAGTCCAACCCTGGACTATGGCTACACCTTC.

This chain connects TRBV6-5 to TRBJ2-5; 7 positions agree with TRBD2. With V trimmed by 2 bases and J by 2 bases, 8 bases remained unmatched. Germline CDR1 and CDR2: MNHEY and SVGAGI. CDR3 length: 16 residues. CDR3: CASSYKGAGRQETQYF. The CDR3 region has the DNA TGTGCCAGCAGTTACAAGGGAGCGGGGAGACAAGAGACCCAGTACTTC.

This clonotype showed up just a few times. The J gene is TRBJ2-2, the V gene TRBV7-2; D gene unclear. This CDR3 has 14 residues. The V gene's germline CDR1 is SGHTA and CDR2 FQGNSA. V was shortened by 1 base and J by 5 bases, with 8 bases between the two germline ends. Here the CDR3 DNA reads TGTGCCAGCAGCTTAGAGGCCAGGACCGGGGAGCTGTTTTTT. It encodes CASSLEARTGELFF.